The text below deals with one TCR beta chain. Germline CDR1 and CDR2: SGHVS and FNYEAQ. Trimming cost V 5 bases and J 5 bases; bases outside gene matches: 5. The CDR3 has 14 amino acids. TCRdb's copy holds only in-frame clones and misses some; the assay was immunoSEQ multiplex PCR. In the table there are 30,000 to 35,000 clones, around nine tenths of which are singletons. The data were obtained in a study of T cell changes during pregnancy in multiple sclerosis. The rearrangement links TRBV7-6 to TRBJ2-7; 11 bases align to TRBD2. This clonotype was obtained from a female donor in good health, enrolled as a control in a pregnancy study. The sample was CD4+ T cells from peripheral blood mononuclear cells, taken in the second trimester of pregnancy. The CDR3 reads CASSHPGLADEQYF. CDR3 in DNA: TGTGCCAGCAGCCATCCGGGACTAGCGGACGAGCAGTACTTC.